The 5 T cell receptor beta chains presented below share a single source sample, sequenced in a study of multiple sclerosis patients with progressive multifocal leukoencephalopathy. Indicated time point: approximately 12 months of natalizumab therapy. Here immunoSEQ multiplex PCR was the method, and the copy in TCRdb shows in-frame clones only, minus some. Among approximately 30,000 clones, around 90% were seen once, and the ten largest hold approximately 1.3%. This sample comprised PBMCs, obtained from a patient treated with natalizumab. The receptors stem from a human donor with multiple sclerosis.

The chain employs TRBV10-3 and TRBJ1-1, with 9 positions matching TRBD1. With 7 bases clipped from V and 5 bases from J, the junction kept 5 bases outside the gene matches. The CDR3 spans 13 residues. Germline CDR1 is ENHRY and CDR2 is SYGVKD. CDR3 protein: CAIKDRGSTEAFF. In DNA, the CDR3 is TGTGCCATCAAGGACAGGGGCTCAACTGAAGCTTTCTTT.

The V call is TRBV6-5, the J call TRBJ1-6; possible D gene TRBD1, 5 bases. Trimming removed 0 bases from V and 3 bases from J, with 9 bases in between. The CDR3 is 16 amino acids. The V gene's germline CDR1 is MNHEY and CDR2 SVGAGI. The CDR3 here is CASSYSQGLYNSPLHF. The CDR3 DNA reads TGTGCCAGCAGTTACTCCCAGGGACTCTATAATTCACCCCTCCACTTT.

The chain joins TRBV9 to TRBJ1-6, with D tentatively TRBD1 (5 bases). The CDR3 is 15 residues long. V was cut by 3 bases and J by 8 bases, with 15 bases left in between. CDR1 SGDLS and CDR2 YYNGEE come from the germline V gene. The CDR3 DNA follows: TGTGCCAGCAGCGCACCCCAGGGTCCCCATTCACCCCTCCACTTT. It specifies CASSAPQGPHSPLHF.

This rearrangement joins TRBV27 to TRBJ2-5; TRBD1 might be the D (5 bases). TRBJ2-7 explains the end of the DNA better; the J call may be wrong. This CDR3 has 14 residues. Germline V gene data show CDR1 as MNHEY and CDR2 as SMNVEV (reference sequence). The CDR3 protein is CASSSSGFFGEQYF. CDR3 nucleotide sequence: TGTGCCAGCAGTTCTTCAGGGTTTTTTGGCGAGCAGTACTTC.

The chain has TRBV4-2 and TRBJ1-5; D remains unclear. Trimming stripped 0 bases from V and 6 bases from J, with 9 bases between. CDR3 length equals 14 residues. Germline assignment: CDR1 LGHNA and CDR2 YNFKEQ. The CDR3 loop reads CASSQDPSGQPQHF. CDR3 nucleotide sequence: TGTGCCAGCAGCCAAGATCCCAGTGGTCAGCCCCAGCATTTT.